These 10 T cell receptor beta chains were all obtained from the same sample, sequenced in a study of T cell changes during pregnancy in multiple sclerosis. The data were produced by immunoSEQ multiplex PCR, yet TCRdb's version contains in-frame clones alone and is incomplete. The sample holds tens of thousands of clones; approximately 86% are singletons and the top ten take about 0.4%. Sample: CD4+ T cells from peripheral blood mononuclear cells, taken in the third trimester of pregnancy. The receptors derive from a female donor with multiple sclerosis, enrolled in a pregnancy study.

The chain joins TRBV6-4 to TRBJ2-1; 8 bases align to TRBD1. The germline CDR1 and CDR2 sequences are MRHNA and SNTAGT. CDR3 length: 15 residues. The J segment lost 0 bases and the V segment lost 3 bases, leaving 1 base of the junction unmatched. DNA for the CDR3: TGTGCCAGCAGTGAAGGGACAGGCTCCTACAATGAGCAGTTCTTC. Translation: CASSEGTGSYNEQFF.

The chain couples TRBV19 to TRBJ1-1; D is possibly TRBD1 (6 bases). V lost 3 bases, J lost 11 bases, and 16 bases lay in between. From germline, CDR1 is LNHDA and CDR2 SQIVND (reference sequence). The CDR3 length is 13 residues. CDR3 region: CASSIYVQGAAFF. The CDR3 DNA reads as TGTGCCAGTAGTATTTACGTACAGGGTGCGGCTTTCTTT.

This clone was seen more than once but under ten times. The chain has TRBV7-6 and TRBJ1-1; D is uncertain. Trimming removed 5 bases from V and 5 bases from J, with 12 bases in between. The CDR3 loop spans 13 amino acids. Germline lookup yields CDR1 SGHVS and CDR2 FNYEAQ. As DNA, the CDR3 is TGTGCCAGCAGCAGTGGAGGTAGTACTGAAGCTTTCTTT. Residues: CASSSGGSTEAFF. The variable domain in full, with the rest retrieved from reference TRBV7-6 and TRBJ1-1, is GAGVSQSPRYKVTKRGQDVALRCDPISGHVSLYWYRQALGQGPEFLTYFNYEAQQDKSGLPNDRFSAERPEGSISTLTIQRTEQRDSAMYRCASSSGGSTEAFFGQGTRLTVV.

The V gene is TRBV19, the J gene TRBJ2-3, with D possibly TRBD2 on 5 matching bases. Looked up from germline, CDR1 is LNHDA and CDR2 is SQIVND (reference sequence). The V end was cut by 5 bases, the J end by 3 bases, with 12 bases between. CDR3 length equals 14 residues. The CDR3 region is CASSSRGRTDTQYF. Here the CDR3 DNA reads TGTGCCAGTAGTTCCCGCGGGCGGACAGATACGCAGTATTTT.

The chain recombines TRBV7-2 with TRBJ2-5; 13 positions match TRBD2. The CDR3 totals 16 residues. Trimming cost V 3 bases and J 1 base; bases outside gene matches: 2. Germline V gene data show CDR1 as SGHTA and CDR2 as FQGNSA. The CDR3 region is CASSLRTSGGQETQYF. The CDR3 region has the DNA TGTGCCAGCAGCTTGAGGACTAGCGGGGGCCAAGAGACCCAGTACTTC.

V usage is TRBV28 and J usage is TRBJ2-5, with 8 bases aligning to TRBD2. The CDR3 is 13 residues long. The germline CDR1 and CDR2 sequences are MDHEN and SYDVKM. The J segment lost 5 bases and the V segment lost 5 bases, leaving 4 bases of the junction unmatched. The CDR3 DNA reads TGTGCCAGCAGTCTGGGACTAGGGGAGACCCAGTACTTC. The encoded protein is CASSLGLGETQYF.

The chain couples TRBV2 to TRBJ1-2; D is perhaps TRBD1 (6 bases). V was trimmed by 9 bases and J by 4 bases, leaving 15 bases between them. Looked up from germline, CDR1 is SNHLY and CDR2 is FYNNEI. The CDR3 consists of 13 residues. This CDR3 reads CASRDNEGYGYTF. CDR3 nucleotide sequence: TGTGCCAGTCGGGACAATGAGGGCTATGGCTACACCTTC.

The V call is TRBV6-1, the J call TRBJ2-1; no reliable D call. The CDR3 spans 14 residues. Germline CDR1 is MNHNS and CDR2 is SASEGT. Trimming pared 0 bases from V and 8 bases from J, leaving 11 bases between. Here the CDR3 DNA reads TGTGCCAGCAGTGAAGCGCCAGGCTGGGATGAGCAGTTCTTC. Its translation is CASSEAPGWDEQFF.

As DNA, the CDR3 is TGTGCCAGTAAGCCCCGAATGATCGCTGAAGCTTTCTTT. Amino acids: CASKPRMIAEAFF. The V gene is TRBV19, the J gene TRBJ1-1; D unclear. The germline V and J ends were trimmed by 7 bases and 6 bases, with 15 bases remaining between them. Germline V gives CDR1 LNHDA, CDR2 SQIVND (reference sequence). This CDR3 spans 13 amino acids.

The chain recombines TRBV19 with TRBJ1-2; TRBD1 agrees at 7 bases. The V gene end was trimmed by 5 bases and the J gene end by 8 bases; junction bases not matched to a gene: 8. The germline gives CDR1 LNHDA, CDR2 SQIVND (reference sequence). This CDR3 has 13 residues. The CDR3 here is CASSPDREWGYTF. DNA of the CDR3: TGTGCCAGTAGTCCAGACAGGGAATGGGGCTACACCTTC.